A selection of T cell receptor beta chains follows, all from one sample in a study of shared clonotypes between healthy human individuals. Libraries were prepared by immunoSEQ multiplex PCR; TCRdb keeps only in-frame clonotypes and omits some of them. The data hold some 2 million clones, with approximately 94% observed a single time. Sequenced: naive CD8+ T cells sorted from blood. These receptors all come from a man aged 18 to 29 in good health. Each CDR3 is given without its conserved first and last residue. D genes are given only for firm matches.

TRBD1 | TRBV27 | 11 | ASSGTGDYEQY
TRBD2 | TRBV27 | 12 | ASSSRGGYGELF
TRBD2 | TRBV6-1 | 13 | ASSFPSGGRDTQY
. | TRBV7-6 | 13 | ASSLVGENFYEQY
. | TRBV6-5 | 13 | ASSYSDLATETQY
. | TRBV25-1 | 11 | ASRLTGSYEQY
. | TRBV4-3 | 13 | ASSQDQGRNSPLH
. | TRBV2 | 12 | ASSEAQENYEQY
. | TRBV29-1 | 11 | SVRDSNTGELF
. | TRBV9 | 13 | ASGEPFSGANVLT
TRBD2 | TRBV29-1 | 16 | SPVFAGGTSGSTDTQY
TRBD2 | TRBV6-5 | 13 | ASSYSNGGANEQF
. | TRBV5-6 | 11 | ASSYWGGETQY
. | TRBV4-3 | 11 | ASSPLADYGYT
. | TRBV5-4 | 13 | ASSFAGTLPYEQY
TRBD2 | TRBV4-1 | 14 | ASSQDRASGGETQY
. | TRBV5-6 | 14 | ASRQDSDLHDGGYT
. | TRBV6-5 | 12 | ASSYDGGLYEQY
. | TRBV6-5 | 12 | ASSYSGENYEQY
. | TRBV28 | 11 | ASSFRVDTEAF
TRBD1 | TRBV5-6 | 15 | ASSYGTGEHSNQPQH
. | TRBV5-1 | 9 | ASSADYEQY
. | TRBV6-1 | 12 | ASSEMGTTYEQY
. | TRBV6-5 | 11 | AILSRQDYGYT
. | TRBV29-1 | 9 | SVGRPLEAF